This T cell receptor beta chain was captured in a study of cytomegalovirus exposure and HLA in healthy donors. Healthy bone marrow donors formed the donor group. PCR used 60 Vbeta primers and 13 Jbeta primers. Produced via immunoSEQ multiplex PCR; TCRdb's table is partial and in-frame only. The sample lists tens of thousands of clones; approximately 68% were seen once. This clone was counted only a few times. Antigen unknown. Whole-study findings and limits: Confirmation was obtained in vitro that a few CMV-associated chains are specific for CMV antigens. In a later analysis, parvovirus B19, influenza, CMV and Epstein-Barr virus appeared linked to several top co-occurrence clusters. Later on, analysis showed that most CMV-associated TCR beta chains appeared to be HLA-restricted.

V shed 6 bases, J shed 3 bases, and the junction held 1 base outside the gene matches. Germline CDR1 and CDR2: MGHDK and SYGVNS. The CDR3 totals 14 residues. This receptor was identified in a young man in good health and CMV-seronegative. Sequencing was carried out using PBMCs. The V gene is TRBV25-1, the J gene TRBJ1-6, with 8 positions matching TRBD1. CDR3 in DNA: TGTGCCAGCAGGGGACAGGTCTATAATTCACCCCTCCACTTT. Protein sequence: CASRGQVYNSPLHF. The full variable domain, with the rest looked up from reference TRBV25-1 and TRBJ1-6, is EADIYQTPRYLVIGTGKKITLECSQTMGHDKMYWYQQDPGMELHLIHYSYGVNSTEKGDLSSESTVSRIRTEHFPLTLESARPSHTSQYLCASRGQVYNSPLHFGNGTRLTVT.